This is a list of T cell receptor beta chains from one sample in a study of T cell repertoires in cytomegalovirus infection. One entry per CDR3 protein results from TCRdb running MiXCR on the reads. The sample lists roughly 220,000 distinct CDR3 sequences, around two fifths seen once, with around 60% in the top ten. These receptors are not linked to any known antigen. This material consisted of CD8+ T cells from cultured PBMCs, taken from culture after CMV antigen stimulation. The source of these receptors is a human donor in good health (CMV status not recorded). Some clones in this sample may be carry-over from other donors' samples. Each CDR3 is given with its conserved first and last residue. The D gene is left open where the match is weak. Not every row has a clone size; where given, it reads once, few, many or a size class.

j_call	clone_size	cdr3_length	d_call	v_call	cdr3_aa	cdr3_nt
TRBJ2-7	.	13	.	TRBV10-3	CAIAGLSSYEQYF	TGTGCCATTGCGGGGTTAAGCTCCTACGAGCAGTACTTC
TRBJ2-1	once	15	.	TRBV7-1	CASSAQTGSYNEQFF	TGTGCCAGCAGCGCCCAGACAGGATCCTACAATGAGCAGTTCTTC
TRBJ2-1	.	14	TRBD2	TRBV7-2	CASPRGASGGEQFF	TGTGCCAGCCCCCGGGGAGCTAGCGGGGGTGAGCAGTTCTTC
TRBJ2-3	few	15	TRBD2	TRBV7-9	CASSFLAGRTDTQYF	TGTGCCAGCAGCTTCCTAGCGGGGCGCACAGATACGCAGTATTTT
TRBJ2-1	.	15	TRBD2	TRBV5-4	CASSLEGLASNEQFF	TGTGCCAGCAGCTTGGAAGGACTAGCGTCGAATGAGCAGTTCTTC
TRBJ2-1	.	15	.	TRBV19	CASSSSIGRGNEQFF	TGTGCCAGTAGTTCCTCTATCGGGAGAGGCAATGAGCAGTTCTTC
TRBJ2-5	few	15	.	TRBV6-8	CASSPGLSTRETQYF	TGTGCCAGCAGTCCGGGACTCTCGACGAGGGAGACCCAGTACTTC
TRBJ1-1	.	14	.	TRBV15	CATSSHDHNTEAFF	TGTGCCACCAGCAGTCACGACCATAACACTGAAGCTTTCTTT
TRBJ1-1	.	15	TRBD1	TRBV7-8	CASSSSTGGYTEAFF	TGTGCCAGCAGCTCTTCGACAGGGGGTTACACTGAAGCTTTCTTT
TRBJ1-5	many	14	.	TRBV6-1	CASSEGNGPIPQHF	TGTGCCAGCAGTGAAGGGAACGGTCCCATCCCCCAGCATTTT
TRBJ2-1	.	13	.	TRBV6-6	CASSYDGDNEQFF	TGTGCCAGCAGTTACGACGGAGACAATGAGCAGTTCTTC
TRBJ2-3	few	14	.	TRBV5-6	CASSLTDSTDTQYF	TGTGCCAGCAGCTTGACTGATAGCACAGATACGCAGTATTTT
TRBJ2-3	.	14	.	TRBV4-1	CASSQVGDTDTQYF	TGCGCCAGCAGCCAAGTCGGCGACACAGATACGCAGTATTTT
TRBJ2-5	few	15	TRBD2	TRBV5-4	CASSPAGGAQETQYF	TGTGCCAGCAGTCCCGCGGGAGGGGCCCAAGAGACCCAGTACTTC
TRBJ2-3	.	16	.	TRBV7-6	CASSPKSGITTDTQYF	TGTGCCAGCAGCCCGAAAAGCGGAATTACCACAGATACGCAGTATTTT
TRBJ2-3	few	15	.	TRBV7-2	CASGLRDTATDTQYF	TGTGCCAGCGGCCTCCGGGACACAGCCACAGATACGCAGTATTTT
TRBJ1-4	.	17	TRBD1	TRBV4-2	CASSQGPGTGLNEKLFF	TGTGCCAGCAGCCAAGGACCGGGGACAGGGCTAAATGAAAAACTGTTTTTT
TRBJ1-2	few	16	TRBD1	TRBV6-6	CASSYSGQGVPYGYTF	TGTGCCAGCAGTTACTCGGGACAGGGGGTCCCCTATGGCTACACCTTC
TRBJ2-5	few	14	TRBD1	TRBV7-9	CASSLVGTAETQYF	TGTGCCAGCAGCTTAGTTGGGACAGCGGAGACCCAGTACTTC
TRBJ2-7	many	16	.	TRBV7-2	CASSSHGHRIFYEQYF	TGTGCCAGCAGCTCACACGGACACCGGATTTTCTACGAGCAGTACTTC
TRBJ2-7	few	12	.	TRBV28	CASSFQNYEQYF	TGTGCCAGCAGTTTCCAAAACTACGAGCAGTACTTC
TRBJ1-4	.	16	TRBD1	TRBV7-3	CASSPSGDSLNEKLFF	TGTGCCAGCAGCCCCAGCGGGGACAGTCTTAATGAAAAACTGTTTTTT
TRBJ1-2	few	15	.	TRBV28	CASSTTGLPMDGYTF	TGTGCCAGCAGTACGACTGGACTTCCTATGGATGGCTACACCTTC
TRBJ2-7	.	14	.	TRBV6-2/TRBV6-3	CASSDETSTYEQYF	TGTGCCAGCAGTGATGAGACTAGTACCTACGAGCAGTACTTC
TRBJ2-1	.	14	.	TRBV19	CASSIDNSYNEQFF	TGTGCCAGTAGTATAGACAACAGCTACAATGAGCAGTTCTTC
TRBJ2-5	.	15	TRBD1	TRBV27	CASSPGQGLGETQYF	TGTGCCAGCAGCCCGGGACAGGGCTTGGGAGAGACCCAGTACTTC
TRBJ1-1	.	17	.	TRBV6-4	CASSEPTRQAWNTEAFF	TGTGCCAGCAGTGAACCGACCCGACAGGCTTGGAACACTGAAGCTTTCTTT